This record looks at one T cell receptor (beta chain) sequence and its context. Its antigen remains undetermined. It has no much larger one-base neighbor in the sample; base qualities were not kept. The data originate from a study of T cell responses to AZD1222 COVID-19 vaccine (dated by TCRdb to the early 2020s). The study in broad terms: Because spike-specific TCR depth and breadth did not differ between the two schedules, AZD1222 recipients who got a second dose at roughly 4 weeks were pooled with those who got a second dose at roughly 12 weeks. Trial participants were enrolled by age into subgroups of 18-55, 56-69 and 70-plus years, and roughly 150, 30 and 60 TCR-sequenced participants, respectively, were included in these subgroups. A total of more than 230 trial participants underwent TCR sequencing, of whom roughly 210 received two doses of AZD1222 and some 26 received two doses of the MenACWY control vaccine.

Trimming takes 2 bases from V and 4 bases from J, and the germline ends sit 11 bases apart. The germline V gene (reference sequence) yields SEHNR for CDR1 and FQNEAQ for CDR2. From cysteine to phenylalanine, the CDR3 is 14 amino acids long. Kept here is only the CDR3 DNA, which spans 42 bases and is read in frame from base 1. The CDR3 regions of human TCRbeta chains were subjected to immunosequencing. Concerning the study's data processing: TCRs in the repertoires were matched against a reference library of SARS-CoV-2-specific TCRs that had been generated with the MIRA antigen-specificity platform. Breadth was defined as the fraction of unique TCRs that were SARS-CoV-2-associated. Depth was defined as the fraction of total T cells that were SARS-CoV-2-associated. Using the MIRA data, each spike-specific TCR was assigned both to the spike region to which the TCR was reactive and to a CD4 or CD8 class. Log10-transformed breadth and depth values were compared by one-way ANOVA with Sidak's multiple comparisons tests. TCRdb stores this immuneACCESS table with in-frame sequences only. Part of the clones is absent; in the studies checked, under half of the shortfall reflects unresolved V genes, and no reason is known for the rest. The V and J calls and clone size were taken over from that table, and D and trimming were inferred from the DNA. Across this sample there are 140,000 to 150,000 clones, with 75% to 90% seen only once. Jointly, the top ten make up about 8% of the sample.

The time point label for this specimen denotes: baseline before first vaccination. Samples from vaccinated people were obtained from the UK trials COV001 and COV002, which included a single-blind randomized controlled phase 2/3 trial of AZD1222 (ChAdOx1 nCoV-19) in healthy adults. Trial participant PBMC samples were collected at day 0 and day 28 after the second dose for TCRbeta chain sequencing. General conclusions and limits of the study: Reportedly, close to half of the unique spike-specific TCRs recognized epitopes lying outside the regions that are mutated in the B.1.351 and B.1.1.7 variants. The 56-69-year group was small, and its depth increase did not reach significance, likely because of low power. Participants were mostly white British, with more females than males. The authors suggested clonal diversity may have been underestimated. Only five or six AZD1222 recipients were SARS-CoV-2 seropositive at baseline, limiting conclusions about previously exposed vaccinees. Because no samples from the day 14 peak response were available, repertoires could be characterized only after the peak T cell response. The whole spike protein was spanned by vaccine-associated CD4 TCRs, and dominant responses were seen in regions 160-218 and 743-854. A significant rise in spike-specific TCR breadth and depth was observed after two AZD1222 doses relative to day 0 and relative to MenACWY recipients.

The chain couples TRBV7-9 to TRBJ1-1; a tentative D match to TRBD1 spans 6 bases. The starting material was peripheral blood, obtained on day 0 of AZD1222 vaccination. This TCR was recovered from an adult in good health. The CDR3 amino acid sequence is: CASSLTGGGTEAFF. The sequenced DNA: TGTGCCAGCAGCTTAACGGGGGGCGGCACTGAAGCTTTCTTT.